This record looks at one TCR beta chain sequence and its context. The antigen it binds to is not known. No base quality information exists; no much larger clone differs at one position. CD8 naive samples were obtained by positive selection for CCR7 among CD45RO-negative cells, yielding a CD45RA+CCR7+ population from which TemRA cells were excluded. Donors were healthy HIV-negative adults with no recently reported acute infections or vaccinations. Only Caucasian adults living in Nashville, Tennessee, USA were represented among the donors. After blood collection by leukapheresis, PBMCs were isolated using Ficoll-Histopaque density gradient centrifugation and then cryopreserved in the vapor phase of liquid nitrogen. Analytical flow cytometry was used to check the purity and quantity of every magnetically sorted T cell population. Genomic DNA was isolated from every sorted fraction and measured by UV absorbance on a Nanodrop 2000c.

Using the deep immunoSEQ assay, TCR CDR3 regions were amplified from genomic DNA by multiplex PCR. For each cell subset, the extracted genomic DNA was distributed evenly across all wells of several immunoSEQ 96-well plates, and each plate served as one replicate. Each replicate PCR for sorted subsets received roughly 0.2 ug genomic DNA, equal to roughly 30,000 T cell genomes. Purified libraries were measured with a Qubit 3.0 fluorometer, size-checked on a Bioanalyzer 2100, and measured again with the KAPA Library Quantification kit. Every immunoSEQ 96-well plate was sequenced on a dedicated single-read 150-cycle Illumina NextSeq 550 flow cell. Turning to the authors' computational methods: Because the immunoSEQ output included only junctional sequences and no quality scores, the filtering could not be the same as the filtering used for full-length reads. To assign V/J genes and CDR3, sequences were annotated against IMGT germline references using PyIR, a Python wrapper for IgBLAST v1.9. Reads were filtered out if the reads had weak V/J assignments (E-value above 1e-6), no CDR3, stop codons, out-of-frame junctions, or ambiguous translated residues. A V3J clonotype was defined by an identical inferred V gene, J gene, and CDR3 amino acid sequence. The percentage overlap between two repertoires was calculated by dividing the number of shared unique clonotypes by the size of the smaller repertoire. RTK rarefaction, the Chao1 estimator, and Recon v2.1 estimates of unobserved clonotypes were used to assess repertoire richness. Generation probabilities for all TCRbeta clonotypes obtained by the gDNA method from a few donors were computed using OLGA. Imported from immuneACCESS, the table was reduced by TCRdb to in-frame sequences with V and J called. These copies leave out some clones; in studies compared against another copy, an unresolved V gene accounts for under half, and the cause of the remainder is not known. The DNA was the basis for D and trimming; V, J and clone size are from that table. For this sample the table gives around 2,000,000 clones, of which about 93% were detected only once. The ten top clones hold about 1.8% of the sample.

For this chain, trimming is 0 bases at the V end and 8 bases at the J end, and the number of junction bases without a gene match is 4. The CDR3 sequence holds 14 residues, the cysteine and phenylalanine included. Solely the CDR3 DNA is kept, with 42 bases framed from the first base. Reading the germline V gene gives CDR1 MGHRA and CDR2 YSYEKL. This entry comes from a study of shared clonotypes between healthy human individuals (dated by TCRdb to 2018 to 2020). Background on the whole study: The cohort comprised two women and a few men aged 18 to 49 years. For each donor, CD4 naive and CD4 memory were each run on three plates, CD8 naive on two plates, and CD8 memory on one plate. The study deeply sequenced blood TCR repertoires of five healthy adults to estimate repertoire size and the extent of clonotype sharing between individuals. To increase sequencing depth and limit assay-specific biases, different laboratories used diverse techniques to prepare libraries and sequence TCR repertoires. Between about 0.94 and 8.9 billion PBMCs per donor were obtained by leukapheresis.

Broad study findings and their caveats: When a few donors were compared, the shared fraction of clonotypes was about 5% for naive CD4, approximately 3.5% for naive CD8, 2% to 2.5% for memory CD4, and approximately 0.4% for memory CD8. Compared with non-shared clonotypes, the clonotypes found in all four sorted-subset donors had higher generation probabilities. Because the study included only a small number of donors, the genetic and exposure-history diversity represented was limited. Larger estimated clonotype richness was generally found for naive subsets than for memory subsets. Pairwise subsampling indicated that sequencing depth was expected to affect the degree of clonotype sharing among donors. Sampling was limited to blood, and TCR repertoires in tissue likely differ from TCR repertoires in blood. Even with the large sequencing depth, rarefaction of the sorted-subset datasets indicated that sequencing was incomplete.

Material for sequencing was naive CD8+ T cells from PBMCs. Sample cell subset or site, as interpreted from the label and publication: CD45RA+CCR7+. The TCR comes from a man between 18 and 29 years old in good health. Some clones in this sample may be carry-over from other donors' samples. Here the chain combines TRBV4-1 and TRBJ2-5, and TRBD2 matches 9 of the central bases. CDR3 loop: CASSQDRTSDTQYF. The nucleotide sequence reads as follows: TGCGCCAGCAGCCAAGATAGGACTAGCGATACCCAGTACTTC.